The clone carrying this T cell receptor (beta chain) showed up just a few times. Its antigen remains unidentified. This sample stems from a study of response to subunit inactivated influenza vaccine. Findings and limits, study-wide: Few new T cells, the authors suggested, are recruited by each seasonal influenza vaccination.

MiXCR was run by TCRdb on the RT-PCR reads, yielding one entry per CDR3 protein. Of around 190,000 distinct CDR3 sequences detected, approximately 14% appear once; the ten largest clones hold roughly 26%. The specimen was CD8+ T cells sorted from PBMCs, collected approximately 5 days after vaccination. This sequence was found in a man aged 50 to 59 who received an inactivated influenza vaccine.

This CDR3 is CASSFGLKTNEKLFF. The CDR3 DNA is TGTGCCAGCAGTTTCGGCCTTAAAACTAATGAAAAACTGTTTTTT. The chain couples TRBV6-5 to TRBJ1-4; D ambiguous. V was trimmed by 4 bases and J by 1 base, leaving 10 bases between them. Germline assignment: CDR1 MNHEY and CDR2 SVGAGI. The CDR3 runs to 15 residues.